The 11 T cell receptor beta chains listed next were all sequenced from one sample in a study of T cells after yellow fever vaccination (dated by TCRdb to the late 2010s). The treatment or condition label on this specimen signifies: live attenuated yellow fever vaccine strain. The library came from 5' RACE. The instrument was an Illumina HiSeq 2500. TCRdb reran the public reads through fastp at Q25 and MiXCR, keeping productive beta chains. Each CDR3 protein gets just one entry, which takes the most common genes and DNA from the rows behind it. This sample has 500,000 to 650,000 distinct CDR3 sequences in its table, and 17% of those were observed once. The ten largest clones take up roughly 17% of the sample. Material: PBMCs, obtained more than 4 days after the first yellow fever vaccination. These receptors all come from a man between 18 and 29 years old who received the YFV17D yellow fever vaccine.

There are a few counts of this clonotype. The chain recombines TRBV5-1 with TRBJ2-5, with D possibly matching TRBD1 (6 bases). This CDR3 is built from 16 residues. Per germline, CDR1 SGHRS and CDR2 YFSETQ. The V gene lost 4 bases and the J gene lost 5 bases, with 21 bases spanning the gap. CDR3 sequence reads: CASSEFLRGLRETQYF. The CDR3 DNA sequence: TGCGCCAGCAGCGAATTCCTCAGGGGCTTACGGGAGACCCAGTACTTC.

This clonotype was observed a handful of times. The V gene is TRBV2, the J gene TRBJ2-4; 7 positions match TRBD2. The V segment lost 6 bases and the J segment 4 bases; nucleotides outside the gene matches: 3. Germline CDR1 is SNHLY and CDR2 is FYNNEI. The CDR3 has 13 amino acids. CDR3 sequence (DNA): TGTGCCAGCAGCGGGACTAAGAAAAACATTCAGTACTTC. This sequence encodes CASSGTKKNIQYF. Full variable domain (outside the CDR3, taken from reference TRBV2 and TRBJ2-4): EPEVTQTPSHQVTQMGQEVILRCVPISNHLYFYWYRQILGQKVEFLVSFYNNEISEKSEIFDDQFSVERPDGSNFTLKIRSTKLEDSAMYFCASSGTKKNIQYFGAGTRLSVL.

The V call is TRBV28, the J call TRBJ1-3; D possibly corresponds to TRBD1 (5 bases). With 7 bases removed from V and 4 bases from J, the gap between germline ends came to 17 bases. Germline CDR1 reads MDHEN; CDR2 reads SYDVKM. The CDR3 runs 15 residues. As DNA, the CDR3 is TGTGCCAGCACCTACAAGGGGTATTTGGGAAACACCATATATTTT. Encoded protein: CASTYKGYLGNTIYF.

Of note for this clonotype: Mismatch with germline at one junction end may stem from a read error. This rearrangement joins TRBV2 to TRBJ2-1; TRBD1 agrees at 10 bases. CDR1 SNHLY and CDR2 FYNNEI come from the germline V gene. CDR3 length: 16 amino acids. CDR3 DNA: TGTGCCAGCAGTGATGGACAGGGGGGCTCCTACAATGGGCAGTTCTTC. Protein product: CASSDGQGGSYNGQFF.

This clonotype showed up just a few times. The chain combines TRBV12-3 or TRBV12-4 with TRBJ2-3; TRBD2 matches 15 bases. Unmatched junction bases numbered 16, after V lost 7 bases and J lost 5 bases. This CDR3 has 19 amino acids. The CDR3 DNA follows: TGTGCCAGCACCCTGGGACTAGCGGGGGGCCACTTGAGTGAAGATACGCAGTATTTT. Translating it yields CASTLGLAGGHLSEDTQYF.

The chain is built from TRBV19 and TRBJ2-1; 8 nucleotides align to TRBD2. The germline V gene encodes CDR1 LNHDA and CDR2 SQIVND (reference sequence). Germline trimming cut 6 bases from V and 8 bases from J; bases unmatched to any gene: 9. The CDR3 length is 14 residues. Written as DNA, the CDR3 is TGTGCCAGTAGGGCGGCTAGCGGGTGGTATGAGCAGTTCTTC. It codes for CASRAASGWYEQFF.

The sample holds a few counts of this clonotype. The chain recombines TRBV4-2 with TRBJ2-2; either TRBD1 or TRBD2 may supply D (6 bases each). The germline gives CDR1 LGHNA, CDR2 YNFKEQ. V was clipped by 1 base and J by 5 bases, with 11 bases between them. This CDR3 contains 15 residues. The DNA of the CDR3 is TGTGCCAGCAGCCAAGTGGGGGGCTTGACCGGGGAGCTGTTTTTT. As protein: CASSQVGGLTGELFF.

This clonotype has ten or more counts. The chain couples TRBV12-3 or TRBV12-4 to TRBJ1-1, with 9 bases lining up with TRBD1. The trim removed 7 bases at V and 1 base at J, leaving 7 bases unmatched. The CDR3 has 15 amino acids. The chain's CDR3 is CASTLGQGTNTEAFF. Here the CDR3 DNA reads TGTGCCAGCACCCTGGGACAGGGAACGAACACTGAAGCTTTCTTT.

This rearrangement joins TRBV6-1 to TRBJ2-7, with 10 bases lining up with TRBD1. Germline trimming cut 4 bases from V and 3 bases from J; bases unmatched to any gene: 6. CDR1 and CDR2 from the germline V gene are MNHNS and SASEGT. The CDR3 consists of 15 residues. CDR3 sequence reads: CASSAGTGEFYEQYF. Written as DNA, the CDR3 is TGTGCCAGCAGTGCGGGGACAGGGGAATTCTACGAGCAGTACTTC.

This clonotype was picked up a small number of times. As DNA, the CDR3 is TGTGCCAGCAAGCCTACAGCATTGGATCAGCCCCAGCATTTT. Protein sequence: CASKPTALDQPQHF. The rearrangement joins TRBV2 to TRBJ1-5; the D is unclear. The germline CDR1 and CDR2 sequences are SNHLY and FYNNEI. V was shortened by 7 bases and J by 5 bases, with 15 bases between the two germline ends. CDR3 size: 14 residues. Full variable domain (missing parts from reference TRBV2 and TRBJ1-5): EPEVTQTPSHQVTQMGQEVILRCVPISNHLYFYWYRQILGQKVEFLVSFYNNEISEKSEIFDDQFSVERPDGSNFTLKIRSTKLEDSAMYFCASKPTALDQPQHFGDGTRLSIL.

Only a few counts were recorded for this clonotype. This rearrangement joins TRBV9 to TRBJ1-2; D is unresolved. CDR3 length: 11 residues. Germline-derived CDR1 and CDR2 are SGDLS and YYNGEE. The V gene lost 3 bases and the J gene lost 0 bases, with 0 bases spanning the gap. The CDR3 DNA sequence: TGTGCCAGCAGCGCTAACTATGGCTACACCTTC. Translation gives CASSANYGYTF.